A selection of T cell receptor beta chains follows, all from one sample in a study of blood T cell repertoires in COVID-19. TCRdb keeps only in-frame clones here, not all; method: immunoSEQ multiplex PCR. The table shows about 180,000 clones, with 80% to 90% occurring only once. Sample: PBMCs or T cells enriched from blood (not recorded which). These receptor sequences come from a woman between 40 and 50 years old with acute COVID-19. The CDR3 runs from the conserved cysteine through the conserved F or W. A D gene is named only where the DNA matches it firmly. Size is stated for part of the rows, as once, few or many counts, or as a class when the clone is expanded.

DNA	CDR3	size	J	V	D
TGTGCCAGCAGCCTTAACAGGAATTCACCCCTCCACTTT	CASSLNRNSPLHF	NA	TRBJ1-6	TRBV7-9	NA
TGCGCCAGCAGTCAACCGAGACAGGGGCCAAACTCTGGGGCCAACGTCCTGACTTTC	CASSQPRQGPNSGANVLTF	NA	TRBJ2-6	TRBV23-1	TRBD1
TGTGCCAGCAGTGAAGATAGCGGGGACGACCAAGAGACCCAGTACTTC	CASSEDSGDDQETQYF	NA	TRBJ2-5	TRBV2	TRBD2
TGTGCCAGCAGTGCGGGGGGGCCAGTCCCTGAGCAGTTCTTC	CASSAGGPVPEQFF	NA	TRBJ2-1	TRBV28	TRBD2
TGTGCCAGCAGCAGGACAGGGGGCGAGGACACTGAAGCTTTCTTT	CASSRTGGEDTEAFF	NA	TRBJ1-1	TRBV7-9	TRBD1
TGTGCCAGCAATAGCCGCAATCAGCCCCAGCATTTT	CASNSRNQPQHF	NA	TRBJ1-5	TRBV28	NA
TGTGCCAGCAGCAGTACTGACAGACAAGAGACCCAGTACTTC	CASSSTDRQETQYF	few	TRBJ2-5	TRBV7-9	NA
TGCGCCAGCAGCCCTAGGGACAGGGGGCTTATCACCGGGGAGCTGTTTTTT	CASSPRDRGLITGELFF	NA	TRBJ2-2	TRBV4-1	TRBD1
TGTGCCAGCAGTTCCCGGGAGGTCTACGAGCAGTACTTC	CASSSREVYEQYF	few	TRBJ2-7	TRBV6-5	TRBD2
TGTGCCAGCAGCTTGGCCGCAGGGGGTAACTATGGCTACACCTTC	CASSLAAGGNYGYTF	NA	TRBJ1-2	TRBV5-8	TRBD1
TGTGCCAGCAGTTCGTCTGGGGCCAACGTCCTGACTTTC	CASSSSGANVLTF	NA	TRBJ2-6	TRBV12-3/TRBV12-4	NA
TGCGCCAGCAGCATCGGAGGGGCGGAGTATGGCTACACCTTC	CASSIGGAEYGYTF	NA	TRBJ1-2	TRBV5-1	NA
TGTGCCAGCAGCCTAGGACAACTTGCAACTAATGAAAAACTGTTTTTT	CASSLGQLATNEKLFF	NA	TRBJ1-4	TRBV5-5	NA